This TCR beta chain was observed in a study of T-cell reconstitution after alpha-beta-depleted transplantation in children. With V trimmed by 1 base and J by 3 bases, 6 bases remained unmatched. CDR3 length equals 15 residues. The V gene's germline CDR1 is DFQATT and CDR2 SNEGSKA (reference sequence). This clonotype showed up just a few times. The authors prepared the TCRbeta library with unique molecular identifiers. MiXCR, applied by TCRdb to the PCR reads, yields one record per CDR3 protein. Of fewer than 550,000 distinct CDR3 sequences listed, roughly an eighth were seen once; the top ten hold around 15%.

The input for sequencing was PBMCs, mostly from graft donor cells, taken 180 days after TCRalphabeta/CD19-depleted stem cell transplant. V usage is TRBV20-1 and J usage is TRBJ2-3, with 8 bases fitting TRBD2. This receptor was obtained from a female patient aged 2-10 years who had a stem cell transplant for aplastic anemia, so the T cells may come from the graft donor. The CDR3 DNA follows: TGCAGTGCTAGAGCCCTAGGACTAGCAACAGATACGCAGTATTTT. Its protein is CSARALGLATDTQYF.